The TCR beta chain described here comes from a study of blood T cell repertoires in COVID-19. Study context: The samples span acute and convalescent COVID-19 from the United States, Italy and Spain. PBMCs, B-cell-depleted T cells, or T cells were the source of the cDNA or gDNA that made up the material.

The germline CDR1 and CDR2 sequences are KGHSH and LQKENI. V shed 3 bases, J shed 1 base, and the junction held 2 bases outside the gene matches. This CDR3 contains 15 residues. In the study's own analysis: Scientists estimated how many nucleated cells there were by amplifying reference gene primers. Sequencing was performed with immunoSEQ multiplex PCR; in TCRdb, only in-frame clones are kept and a portion is missing. V, J and clone size were drawn from that table, and D and trimming were deduced from the DNA. The table records over 110,000 clones, approximately 89% of them present only once. Source material: peripheral blood. The origin of this receptor is a human donor in a cohort sampled during active COVID-19. V is TRBV18 and J is TRBJ2-5; 10 bases line up with TRBD2. CDR3 sequence: CASSPPSGGQETQYF. The DNA of the CDR3 is TGTGCCAGCTCACCTCCTAGCGGGGGCCAAGAGACCCAGTACTTC.